This T cell receptor beta chain derives from a study of Ad26.COV2.S vaccination and SARS-CoV-2 variants. Indicated treatment: about 20 received Ad26.COV2.S at low or high dose, single or two shots; 5 received placebo; per-sample allocation not given. Vaccine and placebo recipients were sampled on day 63 after the first injection. Sequenced by immunoSEQ multiplex PCR; TCRdb stores in-frame clones only, minus some. This sample has about 420,000 clones, with 88% found just once. Trimming removed 11 bases from V and 0 bases from J, with 8 bases in between. The CDR3 sequence is 13 residues long. The source of this sequence is a person aged 18 to 65 who received the Ad26.COV2.S COVID-19 vaccine or a placebo. The chain is built from TRBV12-3 or TRBV12-4 and TRBJ2-6; no clear D gene. The sample here was peripheral blood, taken in a trial of Ad26.COV2.S vaccine versus placebo. The CDR3 coding sequence is TGTGCCGTGCAGGTCTCTGGGGCCAACGTCCTGACTTTC. Protein product: CAVQVSGANVLTF.